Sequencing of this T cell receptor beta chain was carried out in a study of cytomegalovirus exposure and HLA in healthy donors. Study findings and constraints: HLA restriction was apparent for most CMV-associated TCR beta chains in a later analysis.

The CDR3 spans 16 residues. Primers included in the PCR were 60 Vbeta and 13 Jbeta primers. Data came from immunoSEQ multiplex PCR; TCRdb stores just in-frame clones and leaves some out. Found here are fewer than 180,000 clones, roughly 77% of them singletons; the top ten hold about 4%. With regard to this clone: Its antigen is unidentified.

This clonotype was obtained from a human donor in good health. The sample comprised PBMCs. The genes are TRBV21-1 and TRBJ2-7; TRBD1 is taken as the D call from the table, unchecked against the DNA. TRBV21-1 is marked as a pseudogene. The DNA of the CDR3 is TGTGCCAGCAGCACAGAGGCAGGACAAGGATCCTACGAGCAGTACTTC. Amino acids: CASSTEAGQGSYEQYF.